These T cell receptor beta chains were read from a single sample in a study of graft-versus-host responses after intestinal transplantation. The data were produced by immunoSEQ multiplex PCR, yet TCRdb's version contains in-frame clones alone and is incomplete. The table has about 98,000 clones, about 82% seen once. Sequences were derived from PBMCs, sampled 255 days after intestinal transplant. The source of these receptors is a human patient who received an intestinal transplant, so some T cells may come from the graft donor. The CDR3 runs from the conserved cysteine through the conserved F or W. The D gene is left open where the match is weak. A clone size is listed for some rows: how often the clone was seen (once, few, many), or a class if it is expanded.

v_gene,d_gene,j_gene,abundance,CDR3aa,CDR3nt
TRBV5-4,TRBD1,TRBJ1-4,.,CASTRDRGPNEKLFF,TGTGCCAGCACCCGGGACAGGGGGCCTAATGAAAAACTGTTTTTT
TRBV4-2,.,TRBJ2-3,.,CASSQVGQNTDTQYF,TGTGCCAGCAGCCAAGTCGGACAGAACACAGATACGCAGTATTTT
TRBV27,TRBD1,TRBJ2-7,once,CASSLGTGYEQYF,TGTGCCAGCAGTTTAGGGACAGGGTACGAGCAGTACTTC
TRBV10-1,TRBD2,TRBJ2-3,.,CASRMGLAGASSTDTQYF,TGCGCCAGCAGGATGGGACTAGCGGGAGCTTCTAGCACAGATACGCAGTATTTT
TRBV9,.,TRBJ1-4,.,CASSVGGPYEKLFF,TGTGCCAGCAGCGTCGGGGGCCCCTATGAAAAACTGTTTTTT
TRBV7-9,TRBD2,TRBJ2-5,.,CASSFTSGGQETQYF,TGTGCCAGCAGCTTCACTAGCGGGGGGCAGGAGACCCAGTACTTC
TRBV2,.,TRBJ1-4,.,CASTAGIDSNEKLFF,TGTGCCAGCACCGCAGGTATAGACTCGAATGAAAAACTGTTTTTT
TRBV18,.,TRBJ2-3,.,CASSLSRQPRTDTQYF,TGTGCCAGCTCACTCTCGCGTCAACCCCGCACAGATACGCAGTATTTT
TRBV5-5,.,TRBJ1-6,.,CASSISGGLKVTLHF,TGTGCCAGCAGCATATCGGGAGGGCTAAAGGTCACCCTCCACTTT
TRBV27,TRBD2,TRBJ2-7,.,CASSSLSGSTYEQYF,TGTGCCAGCAGTTCCCTAAGCGGGAGTACCTACGAGCAGTACTTC
TRBV4-1,.,TRBJ2-5,.,CASSQVGFGTQYF,TGCGCCAGCAGCCAAGTGGGATTTGGGACCCAGTACTTC
TRBV7-9,.,TRBJ2-5,.,CASSLKETQYF,TGTGCCAGCAGCTTAAAAGAGACCCAGTACTTC
TRBV10-2,.,TRBJ2-1,.,CASSGSSLRGSSLSSYNEQFF,TGCGCCAGCAGTGGGTCTAGCCTCCGGGGGTCTTCTCTAAGCTCCTACAATGAGCAGTTCTTC
TRBV29-1,.,TRBJ2-2,.,CSVDRGDTGELFF,TGCAGCGTTGACAGGGGGGATACCGGGGAGCTGTTTTTT
TRBV27,TRBD2,TRBJ2-1,.,CACGSGDEQFF,TGTGCCTGCGGGAGTGGGGATGAGCAGTTCTTC
TRBV27,.,TRBJ1-3,.,CASSIIAGNTIYF,TGTGCCAGCAGCATAATCGCGGGAAACACCATATATTTT
TRBV27,.,TRBJ2-3,.,CASSLGDTQYF,TGTGCCAGCAGTCTCGGAGATACGCAGTATTTT
TRBV6-5,.,TRBJ1-2,.,CASSLIPQGDYGYTF,TGTGCCAGCAGCTTAATTCCCCAGGGAGACTATGGCTACACCTTC